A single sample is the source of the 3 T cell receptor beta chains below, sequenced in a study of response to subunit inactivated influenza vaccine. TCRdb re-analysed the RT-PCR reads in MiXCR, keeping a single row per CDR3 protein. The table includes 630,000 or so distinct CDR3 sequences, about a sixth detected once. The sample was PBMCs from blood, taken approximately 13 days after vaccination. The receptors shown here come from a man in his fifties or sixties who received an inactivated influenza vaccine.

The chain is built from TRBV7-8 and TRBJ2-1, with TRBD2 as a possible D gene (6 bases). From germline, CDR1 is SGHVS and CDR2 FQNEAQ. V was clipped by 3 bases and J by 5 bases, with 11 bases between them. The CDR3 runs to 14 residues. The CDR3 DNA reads TGTGCCAGCAGCTTTCGCACGGGAGACAATGAGCAGTTCTTC. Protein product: CASSFRTGDNEQFF.

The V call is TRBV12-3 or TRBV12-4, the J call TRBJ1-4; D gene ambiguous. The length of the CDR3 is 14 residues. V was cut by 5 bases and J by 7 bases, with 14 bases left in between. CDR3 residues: CASSPDDWGEKLFF. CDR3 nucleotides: TGTGCCAGCAGTCCCGACGATTGGGGTGAAAAACTGTTTTTT.

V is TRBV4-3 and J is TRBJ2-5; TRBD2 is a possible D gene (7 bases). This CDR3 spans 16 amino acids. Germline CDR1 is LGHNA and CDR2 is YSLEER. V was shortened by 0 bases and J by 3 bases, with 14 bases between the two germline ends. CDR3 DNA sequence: TGCGCCAGCAGCCAAGATCCGAGGGGGGGAGAAGAGACCCAGTACTTC. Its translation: CASSQDPRGGEETQYF.